In this sample, the clone carrying this T cell receptor beta chain turned up a few times. This sample was included in a study of liver allograft versus peripheral blood T cells. At the level of the study: Peripheral blood of the recipients supplied T cell receptor repertoires that were compared with those in transplanted livers.

Germline V gene data show CDR1 as GTSNPN and CDR2 as SVGIG (reference sequence). V gave up 3 bases and J gave up 5 bases, with 16 bases separating them. The CDR3 sequence is 14 residues long. TCRdb re-analysed the reads in MiXCR, keeping a single row per CDR3 protein. The sample holds some 9,200 distinct CDR3 sequences, 15% seen once. The rearrangement joins TRBV30 to TRBJ1-1; possible D gene TRBD1, 5 bases. This receptor was obtained from a human patient who had a liver transplant. Some T cells may arise from the graft donor. CDR3 DNA: TGTGCCTGGAGGGTATCGGGGGGAAGAACTGAAGCTTTCTTT. As protein: CAWRVSGGRTEAFF.